The entry below describes one T cell receptor (beta chain). Its specific antigen is unknown. Base qualities are not provided; no much larger clone lies one nucleotide away. Trimming leaves V shorter by 4 bases and J shorter by 11 bases, with the junction holding 7 bases beyond the gene matches. The CDR3, from cysteine to phenylalanine, totals 12 residues. Only the CDR3 part of the read is kept: 36 bases, read in frame from the first base. Sequences SEHNR (CDR1) and FQNEAQ (CDR2) are obtained from the germline V gene (reference sequence). This sample was taken from a study of shared clonotypes between healthy human individuals (TCRdb year 2020). Regarding the study in general: A couple of women and a few men aged 18 to 49 years were included in the cohort. Different laboratories and diverse techniques were used to prepare libraries and sequence TCR repertoires, to increase sequencing depth and limit assay-specific biases. Blood TCR repertoires of roughly five healthy adults were deeply sequenced to estimate repertoire size and the extent of clonotype sharing between individuals. For each donor, CD4 naive and CD4 memory were each given three plates, CD8 naive was given two plates, and CD8 memory was given one plate. Per donor, leukapheresis produced somewhere between about 0.85 and 10 billion PBMCs.

The donors were healthy, HIV-negative adults with no recently reported acute infections or vaccinations. All donors were Caucasian adults living in Nashville, Tennessee, USA. CD4+ T cells were enriched by magnetic negative selection, after which naive cells were positively selected on CD45RA and the negative fraction was taken as the memory subset. After blood collection by leukapheresis, PBMCs were isolated using Ficoll-Histopaque density gradient centrifugation and then cryopreserved in the vapor phase of liquid nitrogen. Analytical flow cytometry was used to check the purity and quantity of each magnetically sorted T cell population. From each sorted fraction, genomic DNA was isolated and quantified by UV absorbance on a Nanodrop 2000c. TCR CDR3 regions were amplified from genomic DNA by multiplex PCR using the deep immunoSEQ assay. For each cell subset, the extracted genomic DNA was distributed evenly across all wells of several immunoSEQ 96-well plates, and each plate served as one replicate. For sorted subsets, roughly 190 ng of genomic DNA, equivalent to around 30,000 T cell genomes, went into each replicate PCR. Purified libraries were measured with a Qubit 3.0 fluorometer, size-checked on a Bioanalyzer 2100, and measured again with the KAPA Library Quantification kit. Each immunoSEQ 96-well plate was sequenced on its own single-read 150-cycle Illumina NextSeq 550 flow cell. In the paper's pipeline: The immunoSEQ output contained only junctional sequences without quality scores, so filtering could not match that applied to full-length reads. To assign V/J genes and CDR3, sequences were annotated against IMGT germline references using PyIR, a Python wrapper for IgBLAST v1.9. Any read was removed if the V/J assignment was weak (E-value above 1e-6), the CDR3 was missing, or the read contained stop codons, out-of-frame junctions, or ambiguous translated residues. V3J clonotypes were defined as sequences sharing an identical inferred V gene, J gene, and CDR3 amino acid sequence. To compute the percentage overlap between repertoires, the number of shared unique clonotypes was divided by the size of the smaller repertoire. Three approaches were used to assess repertoire richness: RTK rarefaction, the Chao1 estimator, and Recon v2.1 estimates of unobserved clonotypes. Generation probabilities for all TCRbeta clonotypes obtained by the gDNA method from a handful of donors were computed using OLGA. Here the immuneACCESS table is served through TCRdb, limited to in-frame sequences with V and J called. Missing clones are a known gap in these copies; in checked studies unresolved V genes cover under half, and the rest lacks a known reason. The V and J calls and the clone size are those of that table, but D and trimming were determined from the DNA. The table for this sample lists millions of clones; 85% to 95% of them were counted only once. Around 0.13% of the sample is in the top ten clones.

The paper's findings and limits, for the study overall: Because the study included only a small number of donors, the genetic and exposure-history diversity represented was limited. Sampling was restricted to blood, and TCR repertoires in tissue are likely to differ from TCR repertoires in blood. Estimated clonotype richness was generally larger for naive than for memory subsets. Even with the large sequencing depth, rarefaction of the sorted-subset datasets indicated that sequencing was incomplete. Roughly 5% of naive CD4, 3.5% of naive CD8, 2.3% of memory CD4, and about 0.4% of memory CD8 clonotypes were shared across several donors. Compared with non-shared clonotypes, the clonotypes found in all four sorted-subset donors had higher generation probabilities. Based on pairwise subsampling, the degree of clonotype sharing among donors was expected to be affected by sequencing depth.

Sequences were obtained from naive CD4+ T cells sorted from blood. The cell subset or site label for this specimen denotes: CD45RA+ positively selected. The sequence was obtained from a man aged 18 to 29 in good health. The chain is assembled from TRBV7-9 and TRBJ2-5; 7 bases in the middle match TRBD2. The CDR3 in this case is CASSSLAREQYF. The DNA reads as follows: TGTGCCAGCAGCTCACTAGCGCGGGAGCAGTACTTC.